This passage covers 27 T cell receptor beta chains from one sample sequenced in a study of control samples from healthy donors and cancer patients. Sequenced by immunoSEQ multiplex PCR; TCRdb stores in-frame clones only, minus some. The sample has roughly 93,000 clones, around 90% seen once; the top ten hold 8.5% to 10%. The sample taken for sequencing was PBMCs. The receptors were sampled from a woman aged 45-60 years with colorectal cancer.

The chain recombines TRBV7-2 with TRBJ2-5, with 7 nucleotides matching TRBD2. Looked up from germline, CDR1 is SGHTA and CDR2 is FQGNSA. Germline trimming cut 3 bases from V and 5 bases from J; bases unmatched to any gene: 3. This CDR3 has 13 amino acids. The CDR3 region is CASSFGGGETQYF. Written as DNA, the CDR3 is TGTGCCAGCAGCTTTGGCGGGGGTGAGACCCAGTACTTC.

CDR3 nucleotides: TGTGCCAGCAGTCCCGGGACAGCTAACTATGGCTACACCTTC. This encodes CASSPGTANYGYTF. This sequence joins TRBV28 and TRBJ1-2; 7 nucleotides agree with TRBD1. The CDR3 covers 14 residues. With 5 bases clipped from V and 0 bases from J, the junction kept 3 bases outside the gene matches. Germline-derived CDR1 and CDR2 are MDHEN and SYDVKM.

The rearrangement links TRBV11-2 to TRBJ2-7; possible D gene TRBD2, 6 bases. This CDR3 has 15 amino acids. Germline values: CDR1 SGHAT, CDR2 FQNNGV. The germline V and J ends were trimmed by 3 bases and 9 bases, with 21 bases remaining between them. The CDR3: CASSFRRPGLAAQYV. The CDR3 nucleotides read TGTGCCAGCAGCTTCAGACGGCCGGGACTGGCTGCGCAGTACGTC.

V and J are TRBV7-3 and TRBJ2-2; tentatively, D is TRBD1 or TRBD2 (5 bases each). Trimming stripped 6 bases from V and 4 bases from J, with 15 bases between. This CDR3 spans 15 amino acids. Germline CDR1 reads SGHTA; CDR2 reads FQGTGA. The CDR3, as DNA: TGTGCCAGCAGTACGGGGCCCCCTGGCACCGGGGAGCTGTTTTTT. As protein: CASSTGPPGTGELFF.

The rearrangement joins TRBV7-2 to TRBJ2-2; no clear D. Germline lookup yields CDR1 SGHTA and CDR2 FQGNSA. The V gene lost 5 bases and the J gene lost 8 bases, with 12 bases spanning the gap. The CDR3 loop spans 13 amino acids. Here the CDR3 DNA reads TGTGCCAGCAGCCTTCATGGAGAAGGGGAGCTGTTTTTT. Translation: CASSLHGEGELFF.

The V call is TRBV10-3, the J call TRBJ1-1; weak D call: TRBD1 (6 bases). CDR1 and CDR2 from the germline V gene are ENHRY and SYGVKD. V lost 3 bases and J 5 bases, leaving 10 bases between the germline ends. This CDR3 has 13 amino acids. This CDR3 reads CAISDNRETEAFF. CDR3 sequence (DNA): TGTGCCATCAGTGATAACAGGGAGACTGAAGCTTTCTTT.

The count of this clone is one. The chain employs TRBV5-6 and TRBJ2-5; possibly TRBD1 for D (6 bases). CDR1 and CDR2 from the germline V gene are SGHDT and YYEEEE. V shed 0 bases and J shed 5 bases, with 11 bases lying between them. This CDR3 comprises 14 residues. The CDR3 DNA is TGTGCCAGCAGCTTGGCCGGACAGAGGGAGACCCAGTACTTC. Protein sequence: CASSLAGQRETQYF.

The chain joins TRBV18 to TRBJ1-4, with D maybe TRBD1 (5 bases). This CDR3 is 13 amino acids long. The germline gives CDR1 KGHSH, CDR2 LQKENI. V was shortened by 3 bases and J by 6 bases, with 8 bases between the two germline ends. The CDR3 protein is CASSPGGDEKLFF. CDR3 in DNA: TGTGCCAGCTCACCGGGGGGGGATGAAAAACTGTTTTTT.

This clone was found a few times. This chain links TRBV30 with TRBJ1-2, with D tentatively TRBD1 (5 bases). V shed 2 bases and J shed 7 bases, with 14 bases lying between them. From germline, CDR1 is GTSNPN and CDR2 SVGIG (reference sequence). This CDR3 contains 13 residues. Here the CDR3 DNA reads TGTGCCTGGAGTACTGGAGGGGCGGTTGGCTACACCTTC. Its protein is CAWSTGGAVGYTF.

This rearrangement joins TRBV24-1 to TRBJ1-2, with D perhaps matching TRBD1 (5 bases). The CDR3 has 14 amino acids. Trimming removed 3 bases at V and 2 bases at J, with 9 bases between. CDR1 is KGHDR and CDR2 is SFDVKD in the germline V gene. The CDR3, as DNA: TGTGCCACCAGTGATCCGACAGAGAACTATGGCTACACCTTC. It specifies CATSDPTENYGYTF.

J is TRBJ1-5 and V is TRBV19; no clear D. CDR3 length equals 14 residues. Trimming took off 5 bases at V and 2 bases at J, with 10 bases between the two ends. The germline gives CDR1 LNHDA, CDR2 SQIVND (reference sequence). CDR3 sequence: CASSQQQGNQPQHF. The CDR3 region has the DNA TGTGCCAGTAGTCAACAGCAGGGCAATCAGCCCCAGCATTTT.

The CDR3 protein is CASSTGTAGNEKLFF. The CDR3 DNA is TGCGCCAGCAGCACAGGGACCGCTGGTAATGAAAAACTGTTTTTT. The chain couples TRBV4-3 to TRBJ1-4, with D perhaps TRBD1 (6 bases). Trimming took off 5 bases at V and 4 bases at J, with 14 bases between the two ends. The CDR3 has 15 residues. Looked up from germline, CDR1 is LGHNA and CDR2 is YSLEER.

The chain links TRBV3-1 (or the pseudogene TRBV3-2) to TRBJ2-1, with D perhaps TRBD1 (6 bases). Looked up from germline, CDR1 is LGHDT and CDR2 is YNNKEL (reference sequence). This CDR3 region has 15 residues. V was cut by 0 bases and J by 7 bases, with 13 bases left in between. The CDR3 DNA follows: TGTGCCAGCAGCCAAGATTTCCAGGGGTGGAATGAGCAGTTCTTC. Residues: CASSQDFQGWNEQFF.

This clone was seen just once. The chain joins TRBV6-5 to TRBJ2-5; TRBD2 matches at 11 bases. V trimming: 3 bases; J trimming: 4 bases; junction bases outside the gene matches: 4. The germline gives CDR1 MNHEY, CDR2 SVGAGI. This CDR3 region has 15 residues. This chain's CDR3 is CASSYLAGGGETQYF. CDR3 nucleotide sequence: TGTGCCAGCAGTTATCTAGCGGGGGGCGGAGAGACCCAGTACTTC.

CDR3 protein: CASSSGAAVGGANVLTF. In DNA form, the CDR3 reads TGCGCCAGCAGCTCCGGGGCAGCGGTAGGTGGGGCCAACGTCCTGACTTTC. The V and J genes are TRBV5-1 and TRBJ2-6; D could derive from TRBD1 or TRBD2 (5 bases each). The CDR3 covers 17 residues. V was trimmed by 3 bases and J by 3 bases, leaving 16 bases between them. Germline CDR1 is SGHRS and CDR2 is YFSETQ.

The chain uses TRBV19 and TRBJ1-1; no clear D. The CDR3 runs to 14 residues. Germline V lookup: CDR1 LNHDA, CDR2 SQIVND (reference sequence). Trimming stripped 3 bases from V and 0 bases from J, with 8 bases between. The CDR3 is CASSMRLLNTEAFF. For the CDR3, the DNA is TGTGCCAGTAGTATGAGGCTCCTGAACACTGAAGCTTTCTTT.

V and J are TRBV2 and TRBJ2-1, with D hard to call. V gave up 7 bases and J gave up 4 bases, with 11 bases separating them. CDR3 length: 13 residues. Germline V lookup: CDR1 SNHLY, CDR2 FYNNEI. As DNA, the CDR3 is TGTGCCAGCACCCCGCAGGAGTACAATGAGCAGTTCTTC. Amino acid sequence: CASTPQEYNEQFF.

The V gene is TRBV7-8, the J gene TRBJ2-1; D gene unclear. This CDR3 spans 12 amino acids. CDR1 and CDR2 (germline): SGHVS, FQNEAQ. V was clipped by 5 bases and J by 4 bases, with 6 bases between them. DNA of the CDR3: TGTGCCAGCAGCCCGAGGTACAATGAGCAGTTCTTC. This sequence encodes CASSPRYNEQFF.

The chain links TRBV27 to TRBJ1-3, with D possibly being TRBD1 (5 bases). The V gene lost 2 bases and the J gene lost 4 bases, with 12 bases spanning the gap. CDR1 is MNHEY and CDR2 is SMNVEV in the germline V gene (reference sequence). The CDR3 sequence is 15 residues long. The CDR3 sequence: CASSLLAGVGNTIYF. The CDR3 DNA reads as TGTGCCAGCAGTTTACTGGCGGGGGTCGGAAACACCATATATTTT.

The chain couples TRBV20-1 to TRBJ2-5; D possibly uses TRBD1 or TRBD2 (5 bases each). V dropped 6 bases and J dropped 9 bases, with 11 bases sitting between them. In germline, CDR1 is DFQATT, CDR2 SNEGSKA (reference sequence). There are 10 residues in the CDR3. The CDR3 loop is CSARRGAQYF. CDR3 bases: TGCAGTGCCAGACGAGGGGCCCAGTACTTC.

The V call is TRBV19, the J call TRBJ1-1; 9 bases are a match to TRBD1. Trimming cost V 4 bases and J 1 base; bases outside gene matches: 1. The length of the CDR3 is 14 residues. Germline CDR1 reads LNHDA; CDR2 reads SQIVND (reference sequence). CDR3 DNA sequence: TGTGCCAGTAGTAACAGGGGGCAGAACACTGAAGCTTTCTTT. Amino acids: CASSNRGQNTEAFF.

The chain links TRBV19 to TRBJ2-3, with 10 bases aligning to TRBD2. The CDR3 length is 17 residues. Trimming at V came to 2 bases and at J to 3 bases, leaving 8 bases not matched to a gene. Germline V gene sequence: CDR1 LNHDA, CDR2 SQIVND (reference sequence). CDR3 amino acids: CASSISPGSGGTDTQYF. The DNA for the CDR3 is TGTGCCAGTAGTATATCCCCGGGTAGCGGGGGGACAGATACGCAGTATTTT.

The gene calls are TRBV18 and TRBJ1-2; D might be TRBD1 (6 bases). This CDR3 has 12 residues. V lost 7 bases and J lost 7, with 13 bases in between. Germline V gives CDR1 KGHSH, CDR2 LQKENI. CDR3 sequence reads: CASLTGGGGYTF. The DNA for the CDR3 is TGTGCCAGCTTGACAGGCGGTGGTGGCTACACCTTC.

This rearrangement joins TRBV10-3 to TRBJ1-2; 10 bases align to TRBD1. CDR1 is ENHRY and CDR2 is SYGVKD in the germline V gene. J gave up 7 bases and V 7 bases, and 9 bases lay outside the gene matches. The CDR3 length is 14 residues. In DNA form, the CDR3 reads TGTGCCATCAAGGGACAGGGGCTGGGGTTTGGCTACACCTTC. This codes for CAIKGQGLGFGYTF.

This chain joins TRBV5-1 and TRBJ1-1; 11 bases are a match to TRBD1. The CDR3 is made up of 16 amino acids. The junction had 10 bases not matched to a gene; V was cut back by 5 bases and J by 4 bases. Germline CDR1 is SGHRS and CDR2 is YFSETQ. CDR3 protein: CASRTDPGQGGTEAFF. In nucleotides, the CDR3 is TGCGCCAGCAGAACTGATCCGGGACAGGGGGGCACTGAAGCTTTCTTT.

The gene calls are TRBV7-3 and TRBJ2-7; D unclear. The V and J ends lost 5 bases and 0 bases respectively, with 17 bases between them. Germline V gene sequence: CDR1 SGHTA, CDR2 FQGTGA. The CDR3 loop spans 16 amino acids. The CDR3 spells CASSIRTDVSSYEQYV. The CDR3 nucleotides read TGTGCCAGCAGCATCCGGACGGACGTAAGCTCCTACGAGCAGTACGTC.

This clone has just one count. The chain is built from TRBV23-1 and TRBJ1-2, with D possibly being TRBD1 (5 bases). TRBV23-1 is an ORF, with its function uncertain. Trimming cost V 4 bases and J 8 bases, with 14 bases left between them. This CDR3 region has 13 residues. CDR3 in amino acids: CASSPRDSLGYTF. The CDR3 DNA is TGCGCCAGCAGTCCACGGGACTCATTGGGCTACACCTTC.